This T cell receptor beta chain was sequenced during a study of human T cells and chemical hapten exposure. Turning to the study itself: For sensitization, 2% DPC was applied to a 2 cm by 2 cm patch of upper inner arm skin.

TCRdb processed the RACE reads anew with MiXCR; each CDR3 protein has one entry. This table holds 300,000 to 400,000 distinct CDR3 sequences, approximately 6.9% found once. Time point denoted: patch test 1, 2 weeks after DPC sensitization. The sample's treatment: therapeutic diphenylcyclopropenone sensitization with weekly scalp DPC. This clonotype was seen many times. Sequenced material: whole blood, taken in connection with sensitization to the hapten diphenylcyclopropenone (DPC). The clonotype originates from a woman between 18 and 30 years old with alopecia areata. Some clones in this sample may be carry-over from other donors' samples.

CDR3 coding DNA: TGTGCCAGCGCAATCCAGGGGGCGGGGTACAATGAGCAGTTCTTC. Translating it yields CASAIQGAGYNEQFF. The rearrangement uses TRBV27 and TRBJ2-1, with 8 bases identical to TRBD1. Germline CDR1 MNHEY, CDR2 SMNVEV (reference sequence). CDR3 length equals 15 residues. The V segment lost 8 bases and the J segment 4 bases; nucleotides outside the gene matches: 10.